This TCR beta chain was recovered during a study of T-cell reconstitution after alpha-beta-depleted transplantation in children. The study, taken as a whole, reports: About two months after transplant, alpha-beta T cells reportedly came from several hundred expanded graft clones. Hyperexpanded clones declined; after one year, newly produced T cells mostly supplied diversity. Some patients' high day-60 TCRbeta diversity was traced to surviving recipient T cells and thymic progenitors.

Unique molecular identifiers were incorporated during preparation of the TCRbeta library. TCRdb re-called the PCR reads with MiXCR, one entry per CDR3 protein. Here the sample spans some 840,000 distinct CDR3 sequences, 16% being singletons. As regards this clonotype: Its antigen remains unidentified.

Losses at the gene ends were 10 bases for V and 3 bases for J; bases not matched to a gene: 9. The CDR3 has 13 residues. The sequence was obtained from a male patient younger than 18 who had a stem cell transplant for acute lymphoblastic leukemia, so the T cells may come from the graft donor. V usage is TRBV12-3 or TRBV12-4 and J usage is TRBJ2-7; 7 nucleotides match TRBD1. The specimen comprised PBMCs, mostly from graft donor cells, sampled 360 days after TCRalphabeta/CD19-depleted stem cell transplant. The chain's CDR3 is CAISRDSHYEQYF. The DNA for the CDR3 is TGTGCCATCTCACGGGACAGCCACTACGAGCAGTACTTC.